These 16 T cell receptor beta chains were all obtained from the same sample, sequenced in a study of neurological immune-mediated disorders. A single record per CDR3 protein comes from TCRdb applying MiXCR to the 5' RACE reads. This sample has around 76,000 distinct CDR3 sequences, with roughly a tenth found just once. Time point described: longitudinal time-point 1 (baseline). The source material was PBMCs. Every receptor here comes from a man aged 25-45 years in good health.

This clonotype was detected many times. The V call is TRBV11-2, the J call TRBJ2-1, with D maybe TRBD1 (5 bases). Germline assignment: CDR1 SGHAT and CDR2 FQNNGV. V was pared by 2 bases and J by 8 bases, with 16 bases between. The CDR3 covers 15 residues. CDR3 DNA: TGTGCCAGCAGCTTATTTCAGGGCAGGGTCGATGAGCAGTTCTTC. It specifies CASSLFQGRVDEQFF.

This clonotype was seen ten or more times. This chain joins TRBV6-1 and TRBJ2-7, with D possibly being TRBD1 (6 bases). V shed 8 bases and J shed 2 bases, with 16 bases lying between them. Germline CDR1 reads MNHNS; CDR2 reads SASEGT. The CDR3 is 14 amino acids. The CDR3 spells CASGILGAPYEQYF. CDR3 in DNA: TGTGCCAGCGGGATCTTGGGGGCACCCTACGAGCAGTACTTC.

This clonotype was seen a few times. One end of the junction varies from germline; a read error may be responsible. The rearrangement joins TRBV12-3 or TRBV12-4 to TRBJ2-5; unclear D gene. This CDR3 comprises 13 residues. The CDR3 protein is CASGPLAAETQYF. CDR3 bases: TGTGCCAGCGGCCCCTTGGCTGCGGAGACCCAATACTTC.

This clonotype has ten or more counts. The chain carries TRBV27 and TRBJ2-1; 7 bases fit TRBD2. Germline CDR1 MNHEY, CDR2 SMNVEV (reference sequence). The CDR3 contains 16 residues. The V segment lost 0 bases and the J segment 6 bases; nucleotides outside the gene matches: 8. For the CDR3, the DNA is TGTGCCAGCAGTTTATCGGTGGGAGGGCCCGGCAATGAGCAGTTCTTC. It yields the protein CASSLSVGGPGNEQFF.

This clonotype was seen repeatedly, ten times or more. The chain recombines TRBV6-1 with TRBJ1-2, with TRBD1 matching 8 bases. Germline CDR1 MNHNS, CDR2 SASEGT. There are 16 residues in the CDR3. V gave up 6 bases and J gave up 0 bases; unmatched junction bases: 9. CDR3 sequence: CASSRQGSATNYGYTF. CDR3 in DNA: TGTGCCAGCAGCCGACAGGGGAGCGCCACTAACTATGGCTACACCTTC.

This clonotype was counted many times. The V call is TRBV5-1, the J call TRBJ1-5, with 7 nucleotides matching TRBD1. Germline V CDR1 and CDR2: SGHRS, YFSETQ. V gave up 5 bases and J gave up 1 base; unmatched junction bases: 3. The CDR3 consists of 14 residues. The CDR3 sequence: CASSTGVSNQPQHF. DNA for the CDR3: TGCGCCAGCAGTACAGGGGTAAGCAATCAGCCCCAGCATTTT. The variable domain in full, completed from reference TRBV5-1 and TRBJ1-5, reads KAGVTQTPRYLIKTRGQQVTLSCSPISGHRSVSWYQQTPGQGLQFLFEYFSETQRNKGNFPGRFSGRQFSNSRSEMNVSTLELGDSALYLCASSTGVSNQPQHFGDGTRLSIL.

In this sample, this clonotype turned up many times. CDR3 nucleotides: TGTGCCAGCAGCTTAAGGCCAATTATAAACACCGGGGAGCTGTTTTTT. It translates to CASSLRPIINTGELFF. V and J are TRBV7-3 and TRBJ2-2; the D is unclear. V lost 1 base and J lost 2, with 11 bases in between. The CDR3 consists of 16 residues. CDR1 and CDR2 (germline): SGHTA, FQGTGA.

This clonotype was seen many times. The gene calls are TRBV20-1 and TRBJ2-3; D is undetermined. This CDR3 comprises 12 residues. V shed 4 bases and J shed 4 bases, with 9 bases lying between them. The germline V gene has CDR1 DFQATT and CDR2 SNEGSKA (reference sequence). The DNA for the CDR3 is TGCAGTGCTACCGATGTTGCAGATACGCAGTATTTT. It is translated as CSATDVADTQYF.

This clonotype was observed at least ten times. J is TRBJ2-5 and V is TRBV10-3, with TRBD1 matching over 7 bases. There are 13 residues in the CDR3. The germline CDR1 and CDR2 sequences are ENHRY and SYGVKD. With V trimmed by 10 bases and J by 6 bases, 11 bases remained unmatched. The CDR3: CASTGDVRKTQYF. CDR3 in DNA: TGTGCCAGTACAGGGGATGTTCGAAAGACCCAGTACTTC.

This clonotype was recorded at least ten times. The V call is TRBV7-3, the J call TRBJ1-1, with D perhaps TRBD1 (6 bases). V lost 7 bases and J lost 5, with 14 bases in between. The V gene's germline CDR1 is SGHTA and CDR2 FQGTGA. CDR3 length: 13 residues. The CDR3 is CASIHTGRTEAFF. CDR3 DNA: TGTGCCAGCATACATACAGGGCGGACTGAAGCTTTCTTT.

The table lists this clonotype with many counts. The V gene is TRBV5-1, the J gene TRBJ1-4; no clear D gene. CDR1 and CDR2 (germline): SGHRS, YFSETQ. This CDR3 spans 14 amino acids. The V end lost 3 bases, the J end lost 3 bases, and 9 bases lay between the germline ends. DNA for the CDR3: TGCGCCAGCAGCTCTGCGGAACCTAATGAAAAACTGTTTTTT. This encodes CASSSAEPNEKLFF.

In this sample, this clonotype turned up many times. The chain has TRBV5-5 and TRBJ2-3, with unresolved D. Trimming removed 2 bases at V and 0 bases at J, with 7 bases between. The V gene's germline CDR1 is SGHKS and CDR2 YYEKEE (reference sequence). This CDR3 is 14 amino acids long. The CDR3 DNA reads as TGTGCCAGCAGCTTCGCAGCGAGCACAGATACGCAGTATTTT. Residues: CASSFAASTDTQYF.

This clonotype has just a few counts. The chain links TRBV5-1 to TRBJ1-2; unclear D gene. Germline V CDR1 and CDR2: SGHRS, YFSETQ. V was pared by 0 bases and J by 4 bases, with 13 bases between. The CDR3 sequence is 15 residues long. The CDR3 nucleotides read TGCGCCAGCAGCTTGGGGTTAAGGCCGACCTATGGCTACACCTTC. This translates into CASSLGLRPTYGYTF.

In this sample, this clonotype turned up many times. V usage is TRBV5-1 and J usage is TRBJ2-3; D gene ambiguous. CDR1 SGHRS and CDR2 YFSETQ come from the germline V gene. The ends were cut back, 4 bases at V and 4 bases at J, with 13 bases in the middle. The CDR3 runs to 14 residues. CDR3 sequence reads: CASSPRPGPDTQYF. The DNA for the CDR3 is TGCGCCAGCAGCCCCCGGCCTGGACCAGATACGCAGTATTTT. Filled out from reference TRBV5-1 and TRBJ2-3, the complete variable domain reads KAGVTQTPRYLIKTRGQQVTLSCSPISGHRSVSWYQQTPGQGLQFLFEYFSETQRNKGNFPGRFSGRQFSNSRSEMNVSTLELGDSALYLCASSPRPGPDTQYFGPGTRLTVL.

This clonotype was counted many times. V and J are TRBV4-2 and TRBJ2-7, with D maybe TRBD2 (6 bases). Germline CDR1 and CDR2: LGHNA and YNFKEQ. V lost 4 bases and J lost 3, with 16 bases in between. This CDR3 spans 15 amino acids. The CDR3 region is CASSRGLTNNYEQYF. CDR3 sequence (DNA): TGTGCCAGCAGCCGGGGACTCACAAATAACTACGAGCAGTACTTC.

In this sample, this clonotype turned up many times. The V and J genes are TRBV15 and TRBJ2-7; D ambiguous. V dropped 0 bases and J dropped 0 bases, with 12 bases sitting between them. This CDR3 is built from 16 residues. Germline V gene lookup returns CDR1 LNHNV and CDR2 YYDKDF (reference sequence). CDR3 sequence (DNA): TGTGCCACCAGCAGAGATCGGGCAAAGAGCTCCTACGAGCAGTACTTC. This sequence encodes CATSRDRAKSSYEQYF.